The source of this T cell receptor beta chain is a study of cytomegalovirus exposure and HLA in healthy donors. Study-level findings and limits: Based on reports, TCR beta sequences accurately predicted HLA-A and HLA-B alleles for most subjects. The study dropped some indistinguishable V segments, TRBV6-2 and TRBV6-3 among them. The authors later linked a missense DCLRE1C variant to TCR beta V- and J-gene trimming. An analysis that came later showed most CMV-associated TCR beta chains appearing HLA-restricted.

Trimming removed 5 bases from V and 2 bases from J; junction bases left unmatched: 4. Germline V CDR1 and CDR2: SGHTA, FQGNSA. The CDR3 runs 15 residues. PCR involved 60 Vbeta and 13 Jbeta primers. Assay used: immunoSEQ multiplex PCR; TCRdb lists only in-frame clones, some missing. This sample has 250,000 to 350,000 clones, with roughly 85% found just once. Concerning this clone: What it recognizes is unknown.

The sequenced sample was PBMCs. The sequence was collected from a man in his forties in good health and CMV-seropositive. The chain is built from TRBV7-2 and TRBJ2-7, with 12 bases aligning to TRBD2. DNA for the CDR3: TGTGCCAGCAGCACGGGACTAGCGGGCCCCTACGAGCAGTACTTC. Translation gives CASSTGLAGPYEQYF.